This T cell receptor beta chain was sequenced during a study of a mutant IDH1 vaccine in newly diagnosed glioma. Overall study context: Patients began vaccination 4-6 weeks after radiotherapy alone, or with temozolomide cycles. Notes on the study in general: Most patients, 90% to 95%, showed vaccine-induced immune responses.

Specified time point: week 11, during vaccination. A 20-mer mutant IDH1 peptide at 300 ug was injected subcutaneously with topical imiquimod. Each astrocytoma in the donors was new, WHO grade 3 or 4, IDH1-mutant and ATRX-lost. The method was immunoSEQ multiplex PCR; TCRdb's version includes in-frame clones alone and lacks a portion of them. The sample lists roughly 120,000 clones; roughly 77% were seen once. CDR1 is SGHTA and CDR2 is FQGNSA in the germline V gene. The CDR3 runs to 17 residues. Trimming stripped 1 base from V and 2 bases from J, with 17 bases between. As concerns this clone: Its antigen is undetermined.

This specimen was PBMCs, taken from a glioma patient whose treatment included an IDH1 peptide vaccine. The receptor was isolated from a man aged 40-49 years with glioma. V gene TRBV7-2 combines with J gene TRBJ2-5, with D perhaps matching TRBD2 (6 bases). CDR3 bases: TGTGCCAGCAGCTTAGAGTCGGCGGGGATTAGACAAGAGACCCAGTACTTC. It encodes CASSLESAGIRQETQYF.